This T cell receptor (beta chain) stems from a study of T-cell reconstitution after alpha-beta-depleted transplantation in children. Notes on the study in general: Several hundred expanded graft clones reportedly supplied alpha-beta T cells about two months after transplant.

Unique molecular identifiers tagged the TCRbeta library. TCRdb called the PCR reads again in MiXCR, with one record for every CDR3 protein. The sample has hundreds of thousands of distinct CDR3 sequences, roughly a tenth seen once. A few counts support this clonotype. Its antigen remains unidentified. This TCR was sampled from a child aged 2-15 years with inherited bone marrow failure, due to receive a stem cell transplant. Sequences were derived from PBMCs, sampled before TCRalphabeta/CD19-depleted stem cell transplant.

Here the CDR3 reads CASSQGGQRSGWNLRETQYF. CDR3 DNA: TGTGCCAGCAGCCAGGGAGGACAGCGTAGCGGGTGGAACCTTCGGGAGACCCAGTACTTC. The chain combines TRBV3-1 with TRBJ2-5, with D maybe TRBD2 (7 bases). Trimming stripped 3 bases from V and 5 bases from J, with 31 bases between. The CDR3 is 20 amino acids. Germline V gene data show CDR1 as LGHDT and CDR2 as YNNKEL (reference sequence).